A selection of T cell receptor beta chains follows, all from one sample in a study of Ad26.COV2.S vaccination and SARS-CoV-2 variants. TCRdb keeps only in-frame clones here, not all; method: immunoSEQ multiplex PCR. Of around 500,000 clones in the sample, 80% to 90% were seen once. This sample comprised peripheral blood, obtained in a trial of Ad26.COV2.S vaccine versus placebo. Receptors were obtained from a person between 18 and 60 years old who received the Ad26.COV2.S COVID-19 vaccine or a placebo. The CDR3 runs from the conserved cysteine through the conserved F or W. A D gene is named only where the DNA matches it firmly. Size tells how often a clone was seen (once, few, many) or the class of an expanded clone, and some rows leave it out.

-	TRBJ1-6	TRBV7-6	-	CASSLGHQSSYNSPLHF	TGTGCCAGCAGCTTAGGACACCAGAGCTCCTATAATTCACCCCTCCACTTT
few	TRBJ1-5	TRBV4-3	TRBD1	CASSQDLQGRQPQHF	TGCGCCAGCAGCCAAGATCTACAGGGGCGGCAGCCCCAGCATTTT
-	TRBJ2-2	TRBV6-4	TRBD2	CASSESGLAGGWNTGELFF	TGTGCCAGCAGTGAAAGTGGACTAGCGGGGGGATGGAACACCGGGGAGCTGTTTTTT
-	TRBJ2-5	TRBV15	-	CATSRDGPKETQYF	TGTGCCACCAGCAGAGATGGTCCCAAGGAGACCCAGTACTTC
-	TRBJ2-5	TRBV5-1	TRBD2	CASSVLAGGVETQYF	TGCGCCAGCAGCGTACTAGCGGGAGGCGTGGAGACCCAGTACTTC
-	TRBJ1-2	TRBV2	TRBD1	CASRDRGSYNYGYTF	TGTGCCAGCAGGGACAGGGGGAGCTATAACTATGGCTACACCTTC
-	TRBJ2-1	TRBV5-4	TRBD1	CASSPGTDNEQFF	TGTGCCAGCAGCCCAGGGACAGACAATGAGCAGTTCTTC
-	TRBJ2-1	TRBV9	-	CASSPTTGRDEQFF	TGTGCCAGCAGCCCGACGACAGGGAGGGATGAGCAGTTCTTC
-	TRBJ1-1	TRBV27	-	CASSLSGGDTEAFF	TGTGCCAGCAGTTTATCGGGGGGAGATACTGAAGCTTTCTTT
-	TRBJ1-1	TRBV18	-	CASSPRDTEAFF	TGTGCCAGCTCACCAAGGGACACTGAAGCTTTCTTT
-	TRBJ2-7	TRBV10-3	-	CAISVGGLSDEQYF	TGTGCCATCAGTGTAGGAGGGCTTAGCGACGAGCAGTACTTC
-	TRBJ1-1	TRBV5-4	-	CASNLIGDMNTEAFF	TGTGCCAGCAACTTGATCGGAGATATGAACACTGAAGCTTTCTTT
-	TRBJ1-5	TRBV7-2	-	CASSLGGAGNQPQHF	TGTGCCAGCAGCTTAGGTGGGGCAGGGAATCAGCCCCAGCATTTT
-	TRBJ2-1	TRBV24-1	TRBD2	CATSKLAGGPGAYNEQFF	TGTGCCACCAGTAAACTAGCGGGAGGGCCTGGGGCCTACAATGAGCAGTTCTTC
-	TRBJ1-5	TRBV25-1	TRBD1	CASSRRDRAFNQPQHF	TGTGCCAGCAGCCGCCGTGACAGGGCTTTCAATCAGCCCCAGCATTTT
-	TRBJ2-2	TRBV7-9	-	CASSLHGQTVTGELFF	TGTGCCAGCAGCTTACACGGACAAACTGTCACCGGGGAGCTGTTTTTT
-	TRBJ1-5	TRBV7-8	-	CASSLAEGIRNQPQHF	TGTGCCAGCAGCTTAGCGGAGGGTATAAGGAATCAGCCCCAGCATTTT
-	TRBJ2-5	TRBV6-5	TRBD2	CASSTSGGTQETQYF	TGTGCCAGCAGTACTAGCGGGGGGACCCAAGAGACCCAGTACTTC
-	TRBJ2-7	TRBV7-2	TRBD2	CASSLVGTSSYEQYF	TGTGCCAGCAGCTTAGTGGGGACTAGCAGCTACGAGCAGTACTTC
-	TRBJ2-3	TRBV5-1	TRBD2	CASSLTLTSGGTDTQYF	TGCGCCAGCAGCTTAACTTTGACTAGCGGGGGGACAGATACGCAGTATTTT
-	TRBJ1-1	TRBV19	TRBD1	CASTLRQGYEAFF	TGTGCCAGTACCCTACGACAGGGGTACGAAGCTTTCTTT
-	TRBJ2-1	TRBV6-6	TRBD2	CASSYSLAGGYNEQFF	TGTGCCAGCAGTTACTCCCTAGCGGGGGGATACAATGAGCAGTTCTTC
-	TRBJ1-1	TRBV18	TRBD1	CASSAGGNTEAFF	TGTGCCAGCTCAGCAGGGGGGAACACTGAAGCTTTCTTT
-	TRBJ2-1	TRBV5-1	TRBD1	CASSGPGTGRQFF	TGCGCCAGCAGCGGACCCGGGACAGGGAGGCAGTTCTTC
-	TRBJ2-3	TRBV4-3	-	CASSQDPDSPRRDSTQYF	TGCGCCAGCAGCCAAGACCCCGACAGTCCCCGAAGAGATAGTACGCAGTATTTT
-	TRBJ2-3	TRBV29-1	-	CSVARGGAKEGADTQYF	TGCAGCGTTGCAAGGGGGGGAGCCAAGGAGGGAGCAGATACGCAGTATTTT
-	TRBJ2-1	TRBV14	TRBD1	CASSLSGTGGHEQFF	TGTGCCAGCAGCCTATCCGGGACAGGGGGGCATGAGCAGTTCTTC
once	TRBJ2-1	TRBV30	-	CAWSVMWEQFF	TGTGCCTGGAGTGTTATGTGGGAGCAGTTCTTC
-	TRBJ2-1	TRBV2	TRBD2	CASRGGLAGGFSQFF	TGTGCCAGCAGGGGGGGACTAGCGGGAGGGTTTTCCCAGTTCTTC
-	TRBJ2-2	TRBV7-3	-	CASSAQGTNTGELFF	TGTGCCAGCAGCGCCCAAGGGACAAACACCGGGGAGCTGTTTTTT
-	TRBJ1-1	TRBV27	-	CASSLGWGLKAFF	TGTGCCAGCAGTTTAGGTTGGGGTCTTAAAGCTTTCTTT
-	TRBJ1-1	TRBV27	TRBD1	CASSSRTGRNTEAFF	TGTGCCAGCAGTTCCCGGACAGGTCGGAACACTGAAGCTTTCTTT
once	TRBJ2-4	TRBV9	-	CASSVGAGKPQNIQYF	TGTGCCAGCAGCGTAGGGGCAGGGAAGCCCCAAAACATTCAGTACTTC
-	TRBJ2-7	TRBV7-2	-	CASSLLLGGAGEQYF	TGTGCCAGCAGCTTACTTTTGGGTGGGGCCGGCGAGCAGTACTTC
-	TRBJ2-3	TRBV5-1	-	CASSAGGWNTQYF	TGCGCCAGCAGCGCAGGGGGGTGGAATACGCAGTATTTT
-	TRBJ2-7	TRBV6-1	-	CASSEAGLGPYEQYF	TGTGCCAGCAGTGAAGCGGGTCTAGGGCCCTACGAGCAGTACTTC
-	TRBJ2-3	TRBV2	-	CASSAESTDTQYF	TGTGCCAGCAGTGCGGAAAGCACAGATACGCAGTATTTT
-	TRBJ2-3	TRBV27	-	CASSFSAGTSTDTQYF	TGTGCCAGCAGTTTTTCCGCGGGAACGAGCACAGATACGCAGTATTTT
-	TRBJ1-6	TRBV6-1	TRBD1	CASSEGLHKGQSTFSPLHF	TGTGCCAGCAGCGAAGGGCTTCATAAGGGACAGTCGACCTTCTCACCCCTCCACTTT
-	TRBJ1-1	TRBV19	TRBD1	CASSAPGGLHTEAFF	TGTGCCAGTAGTGCGCCAGGGGGATTGCACACTGAAGCTTTCTTT
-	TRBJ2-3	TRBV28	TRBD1	CASSSPPDRGRTDTQYF	TGTGCCAGCAGTTCCCCCCCCGACAGGGGAAGAACAGATACGCAGTATTTT
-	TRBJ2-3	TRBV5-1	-	CASSLILATDTQYF	TGCGCCAGCAGCTTGATTTTGGCCACAGATACGCAGTATTTT
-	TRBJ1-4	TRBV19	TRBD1	CASSLQGAATNEKLFF	TGTGCCAGTAGTCTCCAGGGGGCGGCAACTAATGAAAAACTGTTTTTT
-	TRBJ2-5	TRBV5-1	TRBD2	CASSPSAGAVQETQYF	TGCGCCAGCAGCCCCTCCGCGGGAGCGGTCCAAGAGACCCAGTACTTC
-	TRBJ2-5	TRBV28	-	CASSIPQETQYF	TGTGCCAGCAGTATCCCGCAAGAGACCCAGTACTTC
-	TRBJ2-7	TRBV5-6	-	CASSLVYTGKSYEQYF	TGTGCCAGCAGCTTGGTATACACGGGGAAATCCTACGAGCAGTACTTC
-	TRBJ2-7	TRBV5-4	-	CASSPRGASYEQYF	TGTGCCAGCAGCCCCCGCGGGGCCTCCTACGAGCAGTACTTC
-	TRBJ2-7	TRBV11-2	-	CASSLSGGRGGYEQYF	TGTGCCAGCAGCTTATCAGGGGGGCGCGGAGGGTACGAGCAGTACTTC